These 30 T cell receptor beta chains share one sample of origin, sequenced in a study of blood T cells in healthy people across ages. The authors ran a second PCR of about 7 to 11 cycles using a sample-barcoded 5' primer and a J-beta primer mix. TCRdb re-called the 5' RACE reads with MiXCR, one entry per CDR3 protein. This table has under 2,000,000 distinct CDR3 sequences, 40% to 55% appearing once. The source material was blood. These receptors were obtained from a woman aged 40 to 55 in good health.

This chain uses TRBV20-1 with TRBJ2-3, with D uncertain. Germline CDR1 DFQATT, CDR2 SNEGSKA (reference sequence). V was clipped by 3 bases and J by 0 bases, with 7 bases between them. The CDR3 covers 13 residues. DNA for the CDR3: TGCAGTGCTAGGGAACATAGCACAGATACGCAGTATTTT. Protein sequence: CSAREHSTDTQYF.

This clonotype was observed a handful of times. The chain links TRBV4-3 to TRBJ1-5; unclear D gene. V was cut by 0 bases and J by 0 bases, with 15 bases left in between. The CDR3 length is 18 residues. Germline V gene sequence: CDR1 LGHNA, CDR2 YSLEER. The CDR3 protein is CASSQDLVTEDSNQPQHF. The CDR3 DNA reads TGCGCCAGCAGCCAAGATTTAGTGACGGAAGATAGCAATCAGCCCCAGCATTTT.

This chain uses TRBV6-5 with TRBJ2-1; 9 bases line up with TRBD1. After removal of 6 bases from V and 3 bases from J, the junction contained 6 bases not matched to a gene. From germline, CDR1 is MNHEY and CDR2 SVGAGI. The CDR3 consists of 15 residues. The CDR3 DNA sequence: TGTGCCAGCAGACCGGACAGGGGAATCTACAATGAGCAGTTCTTC. Protein sequence: CASRPDRGIYNEQFF.

V and J are TRBV4-3 and TRBJ2-4; 8 positions match TRBD2. The DNA end favors TRBJ2-7, so the J call may be wrong. This CDR3 has 16 residues. Germline V gives CDR1 LGHNA, CDR2 YSLEER. The CDR3 region has the DNA TGCGCCAGCAGCCAAGATTGGAGCGGGGGAGGCAACGAGCAGTACTTC. This codes for CASSQDWSGGGNEQYF.

This clonotype has just a few counts. The rearrangement links TRBV25-1 to TRBJ2-3, with TRBD1 as a possible D gene (5 bases). Trimming took 4 bases from V and 6 from J, leaving 17 bases between them. This CDR3 has 15 amino acids. The V gene's germline CDR1 is MGHDK and CDR2 SYGVNS. The CDR3 sequence is CASSGRGTRRDTQYF. In nucleotides, the CDR3 is TGTGCCAGCAGTGGAAGGGGCACCCGTAGGGATACGCAGTATTTT.

The chain links TRBV2 to TRBJ2-1; no clear D. Germline CDR1 SNHLY, CDR2 FYNNEI. There are 14 residues in the CDR3. V lost 9 bases and J lost 0, with 12 bases in between. CDR3 protein: CARKNLSSYNEQFF. In DNA form, the CDR3 reads TGTGCCAGGAAAAATTTAAGCTCCTACAATGAGCAGTTCTTC.

This clonotype has just a few counts. The J gene is TRBJ2-3, the V gene TRBV5-1; tentatively, D is TRBD2 (5 bases). This CDR3 contains 16 residues. Germline CDR1 and CDR2: SGHRS and YFSETQ. V lost 0 bases and J lost 4, with 15 bases in between. As DNA, the CDR3 is TGCGCCAGCAGCTTGGAAGGACTTTCCGAGGCAGATACGCAGTATTTT. Its translation is CASSLEGLSEADTQYF.

This chain joins TRBV7-2 and TRBJ2-3, with 8 bases fitting TRBD2. The V and J ends lost 6 bases and 2 bases, in that order; junction bases with no gene match: 7. CDR1 and CDR2 (germline): SGHTA, FQGNSA. The CDR3 consists of 15 residues. For the CDR3, the DNA is TGTGCCAGCAGACTAAGCGGGGGCCTCACAGATACGCAGTATTTT. This encodes CASRLSGGLTDTQYF.

V is TRBV28 and J is TRBJ2-5; D ambiguous. Matching the DNA end better, TRBJ2-7 makes the J call doubtful. CDR3 size: 12 residues. Germline assignment: CDR1 MDHEN and CDR2 SYDVKM. The CDR3 DNA reads TGTGCCAGCAGCTCTGCGCGGTTCGAGCAGTACTTC. Translated: CASSSARFEQYF.

This clonotype was picked up a small number of times. V and J are TRBV11-3 and TRBJ2-1, with no clear D. The V gene lost 5 bases and the J gene lost 5 bases, with 13 bases spanning the gap. The CDR3 loop spans 14 amino acids. CDR1 and CDR2 from the germline V gene are SGHNT and YENEEA. The CDR3 region is CASSQNQLHNEQFF. As DNA, the CDR3 is TGTGCCAGCAGCCAGAATCAGTTACACAATGAGCAGTTCTTC. The whole variable domain, remainder taken from reference TRBV11-3 and TRBJ2-1, is EAGVVQSPRYKIIEKKQPVAFWCNPISGHNTLYWYLQNLGQGPELLIRYENEEAVDDSQLPKDRFSAERLKGVDSTLKIQPAELGDSAVYLCASSQNQLHNEQFFGPGTRLTVL.

The J gene is TRBJ2-3, the V gene TRBV6-2 or TRBV6-3, with TRBD2 identical over 11 bases. J lost 2 bases, V lost 4 bases, and 5 bases had no gene match. Germline CDR1 MNHEY, CDR2 SVGEGT. The CDR3 spans 16 residues. The CDR3 region is CASSFASGGFTDTQYF. CDR3 nucleotides: TGTGCCAGCAGTTTTGCTAGCGGGGGGTTCACAGATACGCAGTATTTT.

This clonotype was seen more than once but under ten times. The chain joins TRBV29-1 to TRBJ2-1; D could derive from TRBD1 or TRBD2 (5 bases each). Trimming left V 3 bases short and J 0 bases short, with 9 bases between. The CDR3 extends over 14 amino acids. From germline, CDR1 is SQVTM and CDR2 ANQGSEA. The CDR3 DNA follows: TGCAGCGTTGAGGGACGGATCTCCTACAATGAGCAGTTCTTC. Its translation: CSVEGRISYNEQFF.

This sequence joins TRBV7-9 and TRBJ1-1; 9 bases map to TRBD1. The germline V gene encodes CDR1 SEHNR and CDR2 FQNEAQ (reference sequence). V was clipped by 3 bases and J by 7 bases; unmatched bases: 9. The CDR3 is made up of 15 amino acids. The CDR3 is CASSLGTGRSNEAFF. Here the CDR3 DNA reads TGTGCCAGCAGCTTGGGGACAGGGAGGAGCAATGAAGCTTTCTTT. The full variable domain, in which reference TRBV7-9 and TRBJ1-1 provide the parts outside the CDR3, is DTGVSQNPRHKITKRGQNVTFRCDPISEHNRLYWYRQTLGQGPEFLTYFQNEAQLEKSRLLSDRFSAERPKGSFSTLEIQRTEQGDSAMYLCASSLGTGRSNEAFFGQGTRLTVV.

This sequence joins TRBV7-2 and TRBJ2-1; TRBD2 is a possible D gene (7 bases). The germline V gene encodes CDR1 SGHTA and CDR2 FQGNSA. The CDR3 is 13 amino acids. V lost 5 bases, J lost 9 bases, and 14 bases lay in between. CDR3 sequence reads: CASSQMRGGEQFF. The DNA for the CDR3 is TGTGCCAGCAGCCAAATGAGGGGGGGTGAGCAGTTCTTC.

About this clonotype itself: Given a much more abundant clone one base away, this may be a read error. This chain uses TRBV24-1 with TRBJ2-3; D is ambiguous. Looked up from germline, CDR1 is KGHDR and CDR2 is SFDVKD. The CDR3 sequence is 11 residues long. Deletions cut 5 bases from V and 7 bases from J, with 6 bases between. CDR3 coding DNA: TGTGCCACCAGTGCCGCAAATACGCAGTATTTT. It yields the protein CATSAANTQYF.

This clonotype came up a few times. The chain combines TRBV27 with TRBJ1-1; D gene ambiguous. The CDR3 is 13 residues long. The germline V and J ends were trimmed by 4 bases and 5 bases, with 11 bases remaining between them. Germline CDR1 MNHEY, CDR2 SMNVEV (reference sequence). The CDR3 region is CASSYQARTEAFF. The CDR3 DNA sequence: TGTGCCAGCAGTTACCAGGCTCGGACTGAAGCTTTCTTT.

This clonotype was seen only a few times. This rearrangement joins TRBV27 to TRBJ2-5; no definite D call. This CDR3 comprises 17 residues. Germline V gives CDR1 MNHEY, CDR2 SMNVEV (reference sequence). With 4 bases removed from V and 3 bases from J, the gap between germline ends came to 21 bases. Here the CDR3 DNA reads TGTGCCAGCAGTTATGGTAAAGGGATCGACTTGGAAGAGACCCAGTACTTC. This sequence encodes CASSYGKGIDLEETQYF.

As concerns this clonotype: The germline gene is not matched at one end of the junction; a read error may be the cause. The rearrangement joins TRBV4-3 to TRBJ2-7, with D unclear. The CDR3 sequence is 19 residues long. The germline CDR1 and CDR2 sequences are LGHNA and YSLEER. CDR3 protein: CASSQENAGDSLWSYKQYF. The CDR3 DNA follows: TGCGCCAGCAGCCAAGAAAATGCAGGCGACTCGTTATGGTCCTACAAGCAGTACTTC.

The rearrangement uses TRBV25-1 and TRBJ2-1; D may be TRBD2 (6 bases). Trimming removed 3 bases from V and 4 bases from J, with 10 bases in between. The germline V gene has CDR1 MGHDK and CDR2 SYGVNS. The CDR3 runs to 14 residues. Written as DNA, the CDR3 is TGTGCCAGCAGTGAGGCGGGGCCTTACAATGAGCAGTTCTTC. Its protein product is CASSEAGPYNEQFF.

V and J are TRBV29-1 and TRBJ2-3, with TRBD1 as a possible D gene (6 bases). This CDR3 comprises 15 residues. The germline gives CDR1 SQVTM, CDR2 ANQGSEA. Trimming shortened V by 6 bases and J by 2 bases, and 18 bases separated the two germline ends. CDR3 DNA sequence: TGCAGCGTACCTTGGGGGACACCGCTCACAGATACGCAGTATTTT. Protein sequence: CSVPWGTPLTDTQYF.

This clonotype was detected a few times. The chain couples TRBV3-1 to TRBJ1-6, with 8 bases that match TRBD1. Looked up from germline, CDR1 is LGHDT and CDR2 is YNNKEL (reference sequence). This CDR3 is 14 amino acids long. J lost 9 bases, V lost 4 bases, and 5 bases had no gene match. CDR3 sequence reads: CASSPRQGSSPLHF. The DNA for the CDR3 is TGTGCCAGCAGCCCAAGACAGGGGAGTTCACCCCTCCACTTT.

In this sample, this clonotype turned up many times. One end of the junction does not line up with germline, which may come from a read error. The gene calls are TRBV14 and TRBJ2-5; perhaps TRBD1 as D (5 bases). CDR3 length equals 15 residues. Germline-derived CDR1 and CDR2 are SGHDN and FVKESK. CDR3 bases: TGCGCCAGCAGCCAAGTAAGGGGTCCGCAAGAGACCCAGTACTTC. Protein sequence: CASSQVRGPQETQYF.

V is TRBV7-4 and J is TRBJ1-5, with D unresolved. The CDR3 totals 21 residues. Germline V gene lookup returns CDR1 SGHVT and CDR2 SQSDAQ. Trimming took off 1 base at V and 5 bases at J, with 30 bases between the two ends. The CDR3 protein is CASSLDGSLCRGTDHYQPQHF. The CDR3 DNA sequence: TGTGCCAGCAGCTTAGATGGGTCCCTGTGTCGGGGAACAGATCATTATCAGCCCCAGCATTTT.

The chain recombines TRBV6-1 with TRBJ1-4; possible D gene TRBD1, 5 bases. The CDR3 length is 15 residues. Germline V gene data show CDR1 as MNHNS and CDR2 as SASEGT. Trimming cost V 5 bases and J 6 bases, with 16 bases left between them. The CDR3 reads CASSSRGSRDEKLFF. CDR3 coding DNA: TGTGCCAGCAGTTCAAGGGGTTCACGGGATGAAAAACTGTTTTTT.

This rearrangement joins TRBV4-1 to TRBJ1-6; TRBD1 might be the D (5 bases). In germline, CDR1 is MGHRA, CDR2 YSYEKL. Trimming took off 0 bases at V and 7 bases at J, with 7 bases between the two ends. There are 14 residues in the CDR3. CDR3 protein: CASSQDGANSPLHF. For the CDR3, the DNA is TGCGCCAGCAGCCAAGATGGGGCAAATTCACCCCTCCACTTT.

This chain links TRBV15 with TRBJ2-3; D is unclear. The CDR3 spans 15 residues. The V end lost 1 base, the J end lost 2 bases, and 10 bases lay between the germline ends. Germline values: CDR1 LNHNV, CDR2 YYDKDF (reference sequence). The DNA of the CDR3 is TGTGCCACCAGCAGAGCGGCCAGGCCCACAGATACGCAGTATTTT. The encoded protein is CATSRAARPTDTQYF.

J is TRBJ2-7 and V is TRBV20-1; D is unclear. Per the germline V gene, CDR1 is DFQATT and CDR2 is SNEGSKA (reference sequence). Trimming stripped 8 bases from V and 2 bases from J, with 19 bases between. This CDR3 is 14 amino acids long. The CDR3 is CSSRLPTAPYEQYF. CDR3 DNA sequence: TGCAGTTCCCGTCTCCCGACTGCCCCCTACGAGCAGTACTTC.

The genes are TRBV20-1 and TRBJ2-5; D is unclear. Trimming removed 0 bases from V and 5 bases from J, with 4 bases in between. The germline gives CDR1 DFQATT, CDR2 SNEGSKA (reference sequence). The CDR3 contains 11 residues. The CDR3 loop is CSARESETQYF. CDR3 coding DNA: TGCAGTGCTAGAGAATCGGAGACCCAGTACTTC.

CDR3 loop: CSVRNLYEQYF. The CDR3 coding sequence is TGCAGTGTCAGGAATCTCTACGAGCAGTACTTC. The gene calls are TRBV20-1 and TRBJ2-7; D gene unclear. Trimming removed 7 bases from V and 3 bases from J, with 10 bases in between. This CDR3 comprises 11 residues. Germline CDR1 reads DFQATT; CDR2 reads SNEGSKA (reference sequence).

The V call is TRBV6-5, the J call TRBJ1-2; possible D gene TRBD1, 6 bases. Trimming left V 0 bases short and J 7 bases short, with 15 bases between. The CDR3 has 15 amino acids. Looked up from germline, CDR1 is MNHEY and CDR2 is SVGAGI. In nucleotides, the CDR3 is TGTGCCAGCAGTTACTCGAGCCAGGGGCGGGGTGGCTACACCTTC. It codes for CASSYSSQGRGGYTF.